The TCR beta chain described here comes from a study of shared clonotypes between healthy human individuals. Libraries were prepared by immunoSEQ multiplex PCR; TCRdb keeps only in-frame clonotypes and omits some of them. The sample includes 2.3 million or so clones, approximately 95% of them seen just once. Germline V CDR1 and CDR2: SGHTA, FQGNSA. The length of the CDR3 is 14 residues. V was trimmed by 9 bases and J by 3 bases, leaving 17 bases between them. The receptor's source is a man in his late teens or twenties in good health. Some clones in this sample may be carry-over from other donors' samples. Sequencing was performed on naive CD4+ T cells from PBMCs. Subset meaning: CD45RA+ positively selected. This chain connects TRBV7-2 to TRBJ2-5; the D gene is possibly TRBD1 (7 bases). Here the CDR3 reads CASSRGAAEETQYF. The CDR3 region has the DNA TGTGCCAGTAGCAGGGGGGCGGCGGAAGAGACCCAGTACTTC.